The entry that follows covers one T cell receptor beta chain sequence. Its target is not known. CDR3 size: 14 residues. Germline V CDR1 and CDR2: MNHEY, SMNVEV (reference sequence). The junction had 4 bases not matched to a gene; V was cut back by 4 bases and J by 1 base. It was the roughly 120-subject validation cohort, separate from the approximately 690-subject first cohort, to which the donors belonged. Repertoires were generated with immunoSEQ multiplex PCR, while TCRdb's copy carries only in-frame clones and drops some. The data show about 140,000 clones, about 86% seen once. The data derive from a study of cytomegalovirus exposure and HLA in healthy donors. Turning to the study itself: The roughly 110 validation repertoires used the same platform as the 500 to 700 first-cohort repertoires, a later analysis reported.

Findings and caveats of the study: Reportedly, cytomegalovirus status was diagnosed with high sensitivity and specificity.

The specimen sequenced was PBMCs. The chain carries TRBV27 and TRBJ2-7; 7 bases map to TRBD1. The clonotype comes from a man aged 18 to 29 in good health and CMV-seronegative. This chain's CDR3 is CASSSPGQSYEQYF. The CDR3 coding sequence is TGTGCCAGCAGTTCCCCGGGACAGTCCTACGAGCAGTACTTC.